This TCR beta chain was identified during a study of shared clonotypes between healthy human individuals. Study-wide context: Donor composition was two women and three men, aged 18 to 49.

The study, taken as a whole, reports: Clonotypes shared by all four donors outscored non-shared clonotypes in generation probability. It was observed that 5% to 6% of naive CD4 clonotypes were shared across several donors.

The assay was immunoSEQ multiplex PCR, and TCRdb's table has in-frame clones only and misses some. This sample has around 79,000 clones, with about 63% found just once. About this clone: Antigen specificity is unknown.

CCR7-negative CD45RA+ TemRA cells were pooled with CD45RO+ cells for CD8 memory. V trimming: 6 bases; J trimming: 5 bases; junction bases outside the gene matches: 8. Germline-derived CDR1 and CDR2 are SNHLY and FYNNEI. The CDR3 loop spans 15 amino acids. This chain joins TRBV2 and TRBJ2-1; the match to TRBD2 covers 9 bases. The clonotype originates from a man between 25 and 39 years old in good health. Sequenced: memory CD8+ T cells sorted from blood. Sample subset: CD45RO+ cells pooled with CCR7-negative TemRA cells. The CDR3 DNA is TGTGCCAGCAGACCCCGAGTAGCGGGAGACAATGAGCAGTTCTTC. This translates into CASRPRVAGDNEQFF.